This T cell receptor (beta chain) was recovered during a study of control samples from healthy donors and cancer patients. Clones were read by immunoSEQ multiplex PCR, and TCRdb kept only the in-frame ones, dropping some. The data hold about 51,000 clones, with roughly 86% observed a single time. The CDR3 sequence is 11 residues long. CDR1 and CDR2 (germline): MNHEY, SVGEGT. V lost 7 bases to trimming and J lost 10 bases, with 11 bases between them. The material sequenced was PBMCs. The gene calls are TRBV6-2 or TRBV6-3 and TRBJ2-1; a possible D gene is TRBD2 (5 bases). The source is a man in his fifties or sixties with head and neck cancer. This CDR3 is CASNPPGEQFF. CDR3 nucleotides: TGTGCCAGCAACCCACCGGGGGAGCAGTTCTTC.